The 27 T cell receptor beta chains in this list originate from one sample, sequenced in a study of siplizumab effects on memory and regulatory T cells. Repertoires were generated with immunoSEQ multiplex PCR, while TCRdb's copy carries only in-frame clones and drops some. This sample yields roughly 100,000 clones, of which around 90% are seen a single time; about 12% belongs to the top ten. Sequenced material: non-Treg CD4+ T cells sorted from blood. Every receptor here comes from a human donor in good health.

The chain uses TRBV19 and TRBJ2-3; 7 positions match TRBD1. The CDR3 sequence is 13 residues long. Germline V gene lookup returns CDR1 LNHDA and CDR2 SQIVND (reference sequence). The trim removed 6 bases at V and 5 bases at J, leaving 5 bases unmatched. DNA of the CDR3: TGTGCCAGTAGCCCAGGGGGAATAGATACGCAGTATTTT. Amino acids: CASSPGGIDTQYF.

V gene TRBV11-3 combines with J gene TRBJ2-1; D is uncertain. With 1 base removed from V and 7 bases from J, the gap between germline ends came to 11 bases. Germline loops: CDR1 SGHNT, CDR2 YENEEA. CDR3 size: 14 residues. In DNA form, the CDR3 reads TGTGCCAGCAGCTTAGGTCGCGCTACTAATGAGCAGTTCTTC. Encoded protein: CASSLGRATNEQFF.

The V and J genes are TRBV11-3 and TRBJ2-1; TRBD2 agrees at 11 bases. The CDR3 has 13 residues. Germline V CDR1 and CDR2: SGHNT, YENEEA. J gave up 10 bases and V 7 bases, and 6 bases lay outside the gene matches. CDR3 in DNA: TGTGCCAGCACCCCTCGGACTAGCGGGGAGCAGTTCTTC. It encodes CASTPRTSGEQFF.

In its sample, this clone was seen once. The chain recombines TRBV6-7 with TRBJ2-4, with D perhaps assigned TRBD1 or TRBD2 (6 bases each). TRBV6-7 is an open reading frame, and its role is uncertain. The CDR3 sequence is 16 residues long. V was shortened by 7 bases and J by 0 bases, with 16 bases between the two germline ends. This CDR3 is CASNSQEGGAKNIQYF. DNA for the CDR3: TGTGCCAGCAATTCCCAGGAGGGGGGAGCCAAAAACATTCAGTACTTC.

The chain combines TRBV7-9 with TRBJ2-2, with a weak D call TRBD2 (5 bases). The germline CDR1 and CDR2 sequences are SEHNR and FQNEAQ (reference sequence). Trimming took 2 bases from V and 5 from J, leaving 12 bases between them. This CDR3 spans 15 amino acids. CDR3 loop: CASSLQTGVTGELFF. The CDR3 coding sequence is TGTGCCAGCAGCTTACAAACCGGGGTGACCGGGGAGCTGTTTTTT. Combining the CDR3 with reference TRBV7-9 and TRBJ2-2 gives the whole variable domain DTGVSQNPRHKITKRGQNVTFRCDPISEHNRLYWYRQTLGQGPEFLTYFQNEAQLEKSRLLSDRFSAERPKGSFSTLEIQRTEQGDSAMYLCASSLQTGVTGELFFGEGSRLTVL.

This chain joins TRBV5-4 and TRBJ2-1; TRBD1 is a possible D gene (6 bases). Trimming removed 0 bases at V and 8 bases at J, with 12 bases between. Germline CDR1 reads SGHNT; CDR2 reads YYREEE (reference sequence). The CDR3 covers 14 residues. The CDR3 DNA is TGTGCCAGCAGCTTGGTTGACAGGATTTATGAGCAGTTCTTC. This translates into CASSLVDRIYEQFF.

The chain has TRBV7-2 and TRBJ2-3; D is unclear. Trimming pared 4 bases from V and 4 bases from J, leaving 6 bases between. Germline values: CDR1 SGHTA, CDR2 FQGNSA. The length of the CDR3 is 12 residues. CDR3 sequence (DNA): TGTGCCAGCAGCTCCGGGCCAGATACGCAGTATTTT. Translating it yields CASSSGPDTQYF.

This rearrangement joins TRBV30 to TRBJ2-7; D is possibly TRBD2 (5 bases). Trimming cost V 2 bases and J 2 bases, with 10 bases left between them. CDR1 GTSNPN and CDR2 SVGIG come from the germline V gene (reference sequence). The CDR3 contains 13 residues. The CDR3 protein is CAWSPGTTYEQYF. In DNA, the CDR3 is TGTGCCTGGAGTCCGGGAACTACCTACGAGCAGTACTTC.

This chain uses TRBV7-9 with TRBJ2-5, with TRBD1 identical over 7 bases. The DNA end is more similar to TRBJ2-7, so the J call may be wrong. CDR1 and CDR2 from the germline V gene are SEHNR and FQNEAQ (reference sequence). This CDR3 spans 15 amino acids. The CDR3 is CASSFSTGSSYEQYF. Written as DNA, the CDR3 is TGTGCCAGCAGCTTCTCGACAGGGAGCTCCTACGAGCAGTACTTC.

V and J are TRBV6-4 and TRBJ2-7, with a possible D match to TRBD2 (6 bases). Germline V gene lookup returns CDR1 MRHNA and CDR2 SNTAGT. The CDR3 is 17 residues long. Trimming cost V 6 bases and J 2 bases, with 23 bases left between them. Here the CDR3 reads CASRVTYRGTDTYEQYF. CDR3 in DNA: TGTGCCAGCAGAGTCACATATCGGGGGACGGATACCTACGAGCAGTACTTC.

This clone was detected once. The chain couples TRBV5-1 to TRBJ2-1; 8 bases are shared with TRBD2. V lost 4 bases and J lost 4; bases outside the gene matches: 7. The CDR3 is 15 amino acids. Germline CDR1 SGHRS, CDR2 YFSETQ. The CDR3 loop reads CASSPREGSYNEQFF. The CDR3 DNA follows: TGCGCCAGCAGCCCCCGGGAGGGGAGTTACAATGAGCAGTTCTTC.

The V and J genes are TRBV7-9 and TRBJ2-7; D gene ambiguous. The V end was cut by 2 bases, the J end by 2 bases, with 7 bases between. Germline CDR1 and CDR2: SEHNR and FQNEAQ (reference sequence). CDR3 length equals 13 residues. CDR3 region: CASSLPGPYEQYF. CDR3 DNA: TGTGCCAGCAGCTTACCAGGCCCCTACGAGCAGTACTTC.

This chain uses TRBV7-9 with TRBJ1-4; 9 bases line up with TRBD1. The CDR3 has 14 residues. Germline-derived CDR1 and CDR2 are SEHNR and FQNEAQ (reference sequence). The junction had 3 bases not matched to a gene; V was cut back by 3 bases and J by 7 bases. The CDR3 is CASSLRQGVEKLFF. Written as DNA, the CDR3 is TGTGCCAGCAGCTTGCGACAGGGGGTTGAAAAACTGTTTTTT.

This clone appeared once. The chain recombines TRBV5-1 with TRBJ2-6; D is unresolved. Per germline, CDR1 SGHRS and CDR2 YFSETQ. V lost 2 bases, J lost 0 bases, and 6 bases lay in between. CDR3 length equals 15 residues. The CDR3 bases are TGCGCCAGCAGCTTTTACCACTCTGGGGCCAACGTCCTGACTTTC. The encoded protein is CASSFYHSGANVLTF. Full variable domain (missing parts from reference TRBV5-1 and TRBJ2-6): KAGVTQTPRYLIKTRGQQVTLSCSPISGHRSVSWYQQTPGQGLQFLFEYFSETQRNKGNFPGRFSGRQFSNSRSEMNVSTLELGDSALYLCASSFYHSGANVLTFGAGSRLTVL.

The V and J genes are TRBV27 and TRBJ2-1; D is uncertain. The CDR3 is 17 amino acids. Trimming shortened V by 4 bases and J by 6 bases, and 22 bases separated the two germline ends. Germline V CDR1 and CDR2: MNHEY, SMNVEV (reference sequence). CDR3: CASSSLYLAQLRNEQFF. The CDR3 bases are TGTGCCAGCAGTTCACTATACTTGGCACAGCTTCGCAATGAGCAGTTCTTC.

The gene calls are TRBV7-9 and TRBJ1-3, with 10 bases that match TRBD1. In germline, CDR1 is SEHNR, CDR2 FQNEAQ (reference sequence). Trimming took 5 bases from V and 8 from J; bases not matched to a gene: 3. The CDR3 sequence is 13 residues long. The CDR3 protein is CASSRTGGDTIYF. For the CDR3, the DNA is TGTGCCAGCAGCCGGACAGGGGGGGACACCATATATTTT.

V and J are TRBV28 and TRBJ2-7, with 16 bases that match TRBD2. The trim removed 6 bases at V and 6 bases at J, leaving 8 bases unmatched. CDR1 MDHEN and CDR2 SYDVKM come from the germline V gene. The CDR3 is 16 amino acids. The CDR3 spells CASRYGTSGRAREQYF. In DNA form, the CDR3 reads TGTGCCAGCAGGTACGGGACTAGCGGGAGGGCCCGCGAGCAGTACTTC.

This sequence joins TRBV15 and TRBJ2-2, with D possibly being TRBD1 (5 bases). The CDR3 loop spans 15 amino acids. V lost 5 bases to trimming and J lost 5 bases, with 15 bases between them. CDR1 is LNHNV, CDR2 YYDKDF, per germline (reference sequence). CDR3 in amino acids: CATSGTARQTGELFF. Here the CDR3 DNA reads TGTGCCACCAGCGGTACGGCGAGACAGACCGGGGAGCTGTTTTTT.

This sequence joins TRBV15 and TRBJ1-3; TRBD1 matches 7 bases. Germline CDR1 LNHNV, CDR2 YYDKDF (reference sequence). The length of the CDR3 is 15 residues. V trimming: 1 base; J trimming: 1 base; junction bases outside the gene matches: 1. DNA of the CDR3: TGTGCCACCAGCAGAGCAGGGGGTTCTGGAAACACCATATATTTT. This encodes CATSRAGGSGNTIYF. The whole variable domain, filled in from reference TRBV15 and TRBJ1-3, reads DAMVIQNPRYQVTQFGKPVTLSCSQTLNHNVMYWYQQKSSQAPKLLFHYYDKDFNNEADTPDNFQSRRPNTSFCFLDIRSPGLGDTAMYLCATSRAGGSGNTIYFGEGSWLTVV.

The chain joins TRBV29-1 to TRBJ1-1; the D is unclear. V was clipped by 7 bases and J by 3 bases, with 12 bases between them. Germline-derived CDR1 and CDR2 are SQVTM and ANQGSEA. The CDR3 length is 12 residues. CDR3 sequence: CSAGGRDTEAFF. Written as DNA, the CDR3 is TGCAGCGCTGGCGGGAGGGACACTGAAGCTTTCTTT.

The V call is TRBV2, the J call TRBJ2-3, with 8 bases identical to TRBD2. This CDR3 region has 16 residues. Looked up from germline, CDR1 is SNHLY and CDR2 is FYNNEI. J lost 0 bases, V lost 5 bases, and 7 bases had no gene match. The CDR3 nucleotides read TGTGCCAGCAGTATCGCCGGGACTAGGAGCACAGATACGCAGTATTTT. It specifies CASSIAGTRSTDTQYF.

The chain uses TRBV5-4 and TRBJ2-7; 11 bases fit TRBD2. V was clipped by 3 bases and J by 4 bases; unmatched bases: 6. Germline loops: CDR1 SGHNT, CDR2 YYREEE (reference sequence). This CDR3 has 15 residues. CDR3 in DNA: TGTGCCAGCAGCTCTCAGACTAGCGGGACTTACGAGCAGTACTTC. This codes for CASSSQTSGTYEQYF.

This clone was observed a single time. This chain links TRBV10-3 with TRBJ1-2, with D hard to call. The CDR3 covers 13 residues. The germline CDR1 and CDR2 sequences are ENHRY and SYGVKD. Trimming left V 2 bases short and J 8 bases short, with 12 bases between. CDR3 bases: TGTGCCATCAGTGAGGCCTCCTCGGGGGGCTACACCTTC. Residues: CAISEASSGGYTF.

This clone showed up just once. The genes are TRBV28 and TRBJ2-7; 8 bases align to TRBD1. CDR3 length: 16 residues. Losses at the gene ends were 6 bases for V and 3 bases for J; bases not matched to a gene: 13. CDR1 MDHEN and CDR2 SYDVKM come from the germline V gene. CDR3 protein: CASRGQDRATFYEQYF. In DNA form, the CDR3 reads TGTGCCAGCAGAGGACAGGACAGGGCCACTTTCTACGAGCAGTACTTC.

The V call is TRBV5-4, the J call TRBJ1-1; D not resolved. CDR1 and CDR2 from the germline V gene are SGHNT and YYREEE (reference sequence). This CDR3 has 15 residues. V lost 4 bases, J lost 6 bases, and 19 bases lay in between. Here the CDR3 DNA reads TGTGCCAGCAGCCCCTTTTTGGGGATGGGATCTGAAGCTTTCTTT. It translates to CASSPFLGMGSEAFF.

J is TRBJ2-5 and V is TRBV10-3; 7 bases fit TRBD2. V trimming: 6 bases; J trimming: 4 bases; junction bases outside the gene matches: 5. Germline-derived CDR1 and CDR2 are ENHRY and SYGVKD. The length of the CDR3 is 13 residues. The CDR3 loop is CAIRIPGGETQYF. CDR3 nucleotides: TGTGCCATCAGGATTCCGGGGGGAGAGACCCAGTACTTC.

The CDR3 reads CASSQESRRGVNTGELFF. The CDR3 DNA reads as TGCGCCAGCAGCCAAGAGAGCCGGCGGGGGGTGAACACCGGGGAGCTGTTTTTT. The chain carries TRBV4-3 and TRBJ2-2; TRBD2 agrees at 8 bases. Germline CDR1 is LGHNA and CDR2 is YSLEER. The J segment lost 1 base and the V segment lost 0 bases, leaving 7 bases of the junction unmatched. CDR3 size: 18 residues.